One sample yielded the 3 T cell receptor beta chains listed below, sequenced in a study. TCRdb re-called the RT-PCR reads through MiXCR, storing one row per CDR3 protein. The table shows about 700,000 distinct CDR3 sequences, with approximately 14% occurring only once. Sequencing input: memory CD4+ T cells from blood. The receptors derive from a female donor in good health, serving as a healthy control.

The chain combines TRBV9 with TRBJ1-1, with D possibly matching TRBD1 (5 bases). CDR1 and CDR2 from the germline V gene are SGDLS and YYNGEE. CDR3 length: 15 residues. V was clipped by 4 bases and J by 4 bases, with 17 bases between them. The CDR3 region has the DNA TGTGCCAGCAGCCCAGGCGGGGCCGGCGGCACTGAAGCTTTCTTT. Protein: CASSPGGAGGTEAFF.

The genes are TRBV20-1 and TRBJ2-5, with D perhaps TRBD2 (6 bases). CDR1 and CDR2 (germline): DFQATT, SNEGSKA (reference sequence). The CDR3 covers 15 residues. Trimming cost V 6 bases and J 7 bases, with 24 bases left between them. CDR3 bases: TGCAGTGCCCAGACCCTTCGGGGACTCACCGGGACCCAGTACTTC. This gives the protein CSAQTLRGLTGTQYF.

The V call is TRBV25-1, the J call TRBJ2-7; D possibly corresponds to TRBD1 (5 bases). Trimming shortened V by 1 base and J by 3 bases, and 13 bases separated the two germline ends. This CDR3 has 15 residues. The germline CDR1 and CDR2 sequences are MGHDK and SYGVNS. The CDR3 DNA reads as TGTGCCAGCAGTGAATGGGCAGGGAATGGCTACGAGCAGTACTTC. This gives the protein CASSEWAGNGYEQYF.